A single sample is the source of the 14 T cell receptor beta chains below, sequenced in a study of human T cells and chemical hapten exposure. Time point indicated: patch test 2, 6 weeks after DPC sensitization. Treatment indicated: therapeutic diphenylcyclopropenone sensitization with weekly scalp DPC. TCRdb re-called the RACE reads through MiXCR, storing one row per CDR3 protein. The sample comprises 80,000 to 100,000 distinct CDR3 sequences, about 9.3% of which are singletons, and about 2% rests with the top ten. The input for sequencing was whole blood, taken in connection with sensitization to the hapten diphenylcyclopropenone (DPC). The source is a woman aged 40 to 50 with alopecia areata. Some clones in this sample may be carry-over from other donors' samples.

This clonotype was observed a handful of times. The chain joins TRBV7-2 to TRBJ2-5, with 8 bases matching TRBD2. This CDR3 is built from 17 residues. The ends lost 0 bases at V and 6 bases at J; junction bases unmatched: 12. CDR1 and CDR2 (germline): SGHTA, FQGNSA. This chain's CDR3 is CASSLASSGLGGKTQYF. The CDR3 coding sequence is TGTGCCAGCAGCTTAGCTTCTAGCGGGTTAGGTGGAAAGACCCAGTACTTC. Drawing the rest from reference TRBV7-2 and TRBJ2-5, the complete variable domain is GAGVSQSPSNKVTEKGKDVELRCDPISGHTALYWYRQSLGQGLEFLIYFQGNSAPDKSGLPSDRFSAERTGGSVSTLTIQRTQQEDSAVYLCASSLASSGLGGKTQYFGPGTRLLVL.

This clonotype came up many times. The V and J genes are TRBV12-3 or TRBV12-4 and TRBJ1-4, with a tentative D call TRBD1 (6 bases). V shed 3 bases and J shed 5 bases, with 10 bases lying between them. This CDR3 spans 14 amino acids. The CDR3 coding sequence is TGTGCCAGCAGTTTGAGGGGGTCAAATGAAAAACTGTTTTTT. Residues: CASSLRGSNEKLFF.

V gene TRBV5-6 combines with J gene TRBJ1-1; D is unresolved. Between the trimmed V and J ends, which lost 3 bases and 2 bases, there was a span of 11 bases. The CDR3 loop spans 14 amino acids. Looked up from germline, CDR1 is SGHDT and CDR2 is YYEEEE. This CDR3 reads CASSWQRLNTEAFF. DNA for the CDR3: TGTGCCAGCAGCTGGCAGCGGCTAAACACTGAAGCTTTCTTT.

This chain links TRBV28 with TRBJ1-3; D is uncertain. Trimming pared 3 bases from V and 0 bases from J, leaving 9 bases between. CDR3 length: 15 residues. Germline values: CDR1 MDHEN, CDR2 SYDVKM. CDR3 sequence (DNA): TGTGCCAGCAGTTTGCTGAGGAACTCTGGAAACACCATATATTTT. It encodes CASSLLRNSGNTIYF. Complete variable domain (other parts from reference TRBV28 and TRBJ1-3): DVKVTQSSRYLVKRTGEKVFLECVQDMDHENMFWYRQDPGLGLRLIYFSYDVKMKEKGDIPEGYSVSREKKERFSLILESASTNQTSMYLCASSLLRNSGNTIYFGEGSWLTVV.

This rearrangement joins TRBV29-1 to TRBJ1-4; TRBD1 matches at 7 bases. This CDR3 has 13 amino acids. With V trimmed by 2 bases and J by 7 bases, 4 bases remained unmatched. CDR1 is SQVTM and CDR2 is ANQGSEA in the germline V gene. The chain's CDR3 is CSVERQGGEKLFF. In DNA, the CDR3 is TGCAGCGTTGAAAGACAGGGCGGTGAAAAACTGTTTTTT.

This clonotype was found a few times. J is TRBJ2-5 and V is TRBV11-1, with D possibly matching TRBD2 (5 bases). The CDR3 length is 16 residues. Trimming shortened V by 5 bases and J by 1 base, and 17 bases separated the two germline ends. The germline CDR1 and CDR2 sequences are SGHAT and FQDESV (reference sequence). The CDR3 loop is CASSPDSAGIQETQYF. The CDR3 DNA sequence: TGTGCCAGCAGCCCTGACTCCGCGGGCATCCAAGAGACCCAGTACTTC.

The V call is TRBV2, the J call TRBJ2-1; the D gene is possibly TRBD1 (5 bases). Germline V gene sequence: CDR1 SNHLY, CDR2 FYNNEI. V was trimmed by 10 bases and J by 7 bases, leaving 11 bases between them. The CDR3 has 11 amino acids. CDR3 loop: CATAKGNEQFF. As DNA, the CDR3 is TGTGCCACAGCAAAGGGGAATGAGCAGTTCTTC.

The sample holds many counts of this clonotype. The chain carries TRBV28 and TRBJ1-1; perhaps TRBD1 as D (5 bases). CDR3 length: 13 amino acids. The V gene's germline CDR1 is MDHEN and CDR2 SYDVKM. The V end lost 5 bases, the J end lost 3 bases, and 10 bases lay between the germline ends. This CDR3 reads CASSLLGHTEAFF. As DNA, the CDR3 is TGTGCCAGCAGTCTTCTGGGACACACTGAAGCTTTCTTT. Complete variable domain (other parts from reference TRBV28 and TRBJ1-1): DVKVTQSSRYLVKRTGEKVFLECVQDMDHENMFWYRQDPGLGLRLIYFSYDVKMKEKGDIPEGYSVSREKKERFSLILESASTNQTSMYLCASSLLGHTEAFFGQGTRLTVV.

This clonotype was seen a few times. DNA for the CDR3: TGTGCCAGCAGCCCGCCGGGACACGTCGAAGCTTTCTTT. Its protein is CASSPPGHVEAFF. The rearrangement joins TRBV3-1 to TRBJ1-1; possibly TRBD1 for D (6 bases). The CDR3 extends over 13 amino acids. Germline assignment: CDR1 LGHDT and CDR2 YNNKEL (reference sequence). Trimming left V 4 bases short and J 8 bases short, with 14 bases between. Complete variable domain (other parts from reference TRBV3-1 and TRBJ1-1): DTAVSQTPKYLVTQMGNDKSIKCEQNLGHDTMYWYKQDSKKFLKIMFSYNNKELIINETVPNRFSPKSPDKAHLNLHINSLELGDSAVYFCASSPPGHVEAFFGQGTRLTVV.

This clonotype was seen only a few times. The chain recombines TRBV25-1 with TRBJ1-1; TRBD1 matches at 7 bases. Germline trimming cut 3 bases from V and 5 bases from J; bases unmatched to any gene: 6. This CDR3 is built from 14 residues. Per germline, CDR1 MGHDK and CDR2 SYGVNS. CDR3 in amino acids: CASSERQGLTEAFF. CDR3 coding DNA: TGTGCCAGCAGTGAGCGACAGGGTTTGACTGAAGCTTTCTTT.

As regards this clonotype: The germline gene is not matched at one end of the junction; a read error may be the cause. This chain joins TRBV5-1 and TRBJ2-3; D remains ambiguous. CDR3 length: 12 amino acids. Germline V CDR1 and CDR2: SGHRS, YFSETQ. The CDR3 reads CASSRGTVTQYF. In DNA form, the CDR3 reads TGCGCCAGCAGCCGCGGCACAGTTACGCAGTATTTT.

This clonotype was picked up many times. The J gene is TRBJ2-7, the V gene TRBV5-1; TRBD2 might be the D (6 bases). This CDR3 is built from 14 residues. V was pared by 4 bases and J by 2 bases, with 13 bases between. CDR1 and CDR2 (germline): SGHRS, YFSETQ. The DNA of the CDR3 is TGCGCCAGCAGCCGAGATGGGACTCCCTACGAGCAGTACTTC. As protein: CASSRDGTPYEQYF.

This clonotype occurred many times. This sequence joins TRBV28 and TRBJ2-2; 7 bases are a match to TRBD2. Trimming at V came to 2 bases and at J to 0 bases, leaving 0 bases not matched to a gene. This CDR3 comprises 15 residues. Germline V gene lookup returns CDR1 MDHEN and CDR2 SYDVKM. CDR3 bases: TGTGCCAGCAGTTTAGCGGGAGCGAACACCGGGGAGCTGTTTTTT. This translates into CASSLAGANTGELFF.

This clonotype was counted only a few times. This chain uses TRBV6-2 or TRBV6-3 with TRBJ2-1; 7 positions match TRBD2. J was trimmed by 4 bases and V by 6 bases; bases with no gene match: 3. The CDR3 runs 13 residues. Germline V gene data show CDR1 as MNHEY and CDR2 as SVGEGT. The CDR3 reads CASREAGYNEQFF. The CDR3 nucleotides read TGTGCCAGCAGGGAAGCGGGGTACAATGAGCAGTTCTTC.